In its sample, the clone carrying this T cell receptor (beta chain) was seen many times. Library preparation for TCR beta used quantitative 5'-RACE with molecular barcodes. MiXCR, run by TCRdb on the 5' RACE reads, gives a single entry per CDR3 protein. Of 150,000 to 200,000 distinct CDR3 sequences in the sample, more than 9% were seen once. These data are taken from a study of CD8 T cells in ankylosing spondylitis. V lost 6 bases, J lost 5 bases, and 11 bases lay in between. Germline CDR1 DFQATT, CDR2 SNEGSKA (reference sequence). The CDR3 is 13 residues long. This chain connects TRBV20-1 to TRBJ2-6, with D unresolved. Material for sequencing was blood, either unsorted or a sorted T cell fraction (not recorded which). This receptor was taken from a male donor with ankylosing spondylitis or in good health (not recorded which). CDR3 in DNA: TGCAGTGCCCGCAGCCCCCGGGCCAACGTCCTGACTTTC. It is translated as CSARSPRANVLTF.